The rows below give T cell receptor beta chains drawn from one sample of a study of control samples from healthy donors and cancer patients. Method: immunoSEQ multiplex PCR; TCRdb's copy keeps in-frame clones and lacks some. The data hold tens of thousands of clones, with 84% observed a single time. Input material: blood. These receptor sequences come from a man aged 50 to 60 in good health. Both conserved end residues are part of each CDR3. A D gene is named only where the DNA matches it firmly. Clone size is given for some rows only: seen once, a few or many times, or a class if the clone is expanded.

D gene	V gene	J gene	CDR3 length	clone size	CDR3 DNA	CDR3 protein
-	TRBV4-3	TRBJ2-7	15	few	TGCGCCAGCAGCCAAGAGGACAGTGCCGTCTACGAGCAGTACTTC	CASSQEDSAVYEQYF
-	TRBV11-3	TRBJ2-5	12	-	TGTGCCAGCACTCGACAACAGGAGACCCAGTACTTC	CASTRQQETQYF
TRBD2	TRBV20-1	TRBJ2-3	15	-	TGCAGTGCTAGTCCCCTAGCGGGAATCCCAGATACGCAGTATTTT	CSASPLAGIPDTQYF
-	TRBV5-1	TRBJ2-6	20	-	TGCGCCAGCAGCTTGGCCCACCGGGGACAACTGCGCTCTGGGGCCAACGTCCTGACTTTC	CASSLAHRGQLRSGANVLTF
TRBD1	TRBV7-3	TRBJ2-1	14	-	TGTGCCAGCAGCCAGCCGGGACAGAGTCCCAACCAGTTCTTC	CASSQPGQSPNQFF
-	TRBV11-2	TRBJ1-1	14	-	TGTGCCAGCAGCTTTTCGGTGCTGAACACTGAAGCTTTCTTT	CASSFSVLNTEAFF
-	TRBV7-2	TRBJ2-7	15	-	TGTGCCAGCAGCTCCGAACAGGGCCGTTTATCCGAGCAGTACTTC	CASSSEQGRLSEQYF
-	TRBV28	TRBJ1-2	15	few	TGTGCCAGCAGTCCCCACAGCGCAGGGGCGGGGGGCTACACCTTC	CASSPHSAGAGGYTF
-	TRBV6-5	TRBJ1-4	14	-	TGTGCCAGCAGTCCCAGGGGAGGGGATGAAAAACTGTTTTTT	CASSPRGGDEKLFF
-	TRBV6-5	TRBJ1-2	15	-	TGTGCCAGCAGTTACCAAGGAGGGAGGGAGTCTGGCTACACCTTC	CASSYQGGRESGYTF
-	TRBV6-5	TRBJ1-1	13	-	TGTGCCAGCAGTATCGTCCAGAACACTGAAGCTTTCTTT	CASSIVQNTEAFF
-	TRBV6-2/TRBV6-3	TRBJ2-1	15	-	TGTGCCAGCAGTTACTCAACGGGGTTTCAAGATGAGCAGTTCTTC	CASSYSTGFQDEQFF
TRBD1	TRBV10-3	TRBJ1-2	14	-	TGTGCCATCAGTGTTGGAGGGGGCAACTATGGCTACACCTTC	CAISVGGGNYGYTF
TRBD1	TRBV28	TRBJ2-7	14	once	TGTGCCAGCAGTCACGGACAGGGGGCCTACGAGCAGTACTTC	CASSHGQGAYEQYF
TRBD1	TRBV12-5	TRBJ1-1	15	-	TGTGCTAGTGGTTTGCCCGGGACAGAGAACACTGAAGCTTTCTTT	CASGLPGTENTEAFF
-	TRBV6-5	TRBJ2-2	14	-	TGTGCCAGCAGTTACTCGTTAGCGCCCGGGGAGCTGTTTTTT	CASSYSLAPGELFF
-	TRBV30	TRBJ1-1	15	-	TGTGCCTGGAGCCGTACAGGGAGACGTAACACTGAAGCTTTCTTT	CAWSRTGRRNTEAFF
TRBD1	TRBV19	TRBJ2-7	15	-	TGTGCCAGTAGTATCAGGACAGGGGGGATCTACGAGCAGTACTTC	CASSIRTGGIYEQYF
-	TRBV25-1	TRBJ1-5	12	-	TGTGCCACCGGGGGGGCAGAGCAGCCCCAGCATTTT	CATGGAEQPQHF
-	TRBV7-2	TRBJ1-5	14	few	TGTGCCAGCAGCTCTGACTCAGGCAATCAGCCCCAGCATTTT	CASSSDSGNQPQHF
-	TRBV12-3/TRBV12-4	TRBJ1-2	13	-	TGTGCCAGCAGTTTAAACAGGGCCCTAAGCTACACCTTC	CASSLNRALSYTF
TRBD1	TRBV12-5	TRBJ1-3	17	-	TGTGCTAGTGGTGGGACAGGGAGTACGCCGGCTGGAAACACCATATATTTT	CASGGTGSTPAGNTIYF
TRBD2	TRBV11-3	TRBJ2-3	14	-	TGTGCCAGCAGCTCGGGGGGACCCACAGATACGCAGTATTTT	CASSSGGPTDTQYF
-	TRBV28	TRBJ1-2	13	-	TGTGCCAGCAGCCCCCAGGGAAGCTATGGCTACACCTTC	CASSPQGSYGYTF
TRBD2	TRBV2	TRBJ2-1	17	-	TGTGCCAGTATCGGAACTAGCGGACGGAGCTCCTACAATGAGCAGTTCTTC	CASIGTSGRSSYNEQFF
TRBD1	TRBV19	TRBJ2-7	14	-	TGTGCCAGTAGTCAACGGGACAGGACCTACGAGCAGTACTTC	CASSQRDRTYEQYF
TRBD2	TRBV24-1	TRBJ2-1	15	-	TGTGCCACCAGCCTCGGACTAGCGGGAGTAGGTGAGCAGTTCTTC	CATSLGLAGVGEQFF
-	TRBV27	TRBJ1-6	15	-	TGTGCCAGCAGTTTGACAGTCTCCTATAATTCACCCCTCCACTTT	CASSLTVSYNSPLHF
-	TRBV24-1	TRBJ1-1	13	-	TGTGCCACCAGTGATTATAAAAGGACTGAAGCTTTCTTT	CATSDYKRTEAFF
-	TRBV19	TRBJ2-3	12	-	TGTGCCAGTAGTAAGGGTACAGATACGCAGTATTTT	CASSKGTDTQYF
-	TRBV19	TRBJ2-7	14	-	TGTGCCAGTAGTCCATCCACAGGGACCTACGAGCAGTACTTC	CASSPSTGTYEQYF
-	TRBV7-2	TRBJ1-2	15	-	TGTGCCAGCAGCCTCGACCTTGGACAGCGATTTGGCTACACCTTC	CASSLDLGQRFGYTF
-	TRBV30	TRBJ2-4	13	-	TGTGCCTGGAGTCCCAGGGCCAAAAACATTCAGTACTTC	CAWSPRAKNIQYF
-	TRBV7-2	TRBJ1-2	14	-	TGTGCCAGCAGCCCGTGGGGGCGGAACTATGGCTACACCTTC	CASSPWGRNYGYTF
-	TRBV5-1	TRBJ1-2	14	-	TGCGCCAGCAGCTTGCGTCAGGGAAACTATGGCTACACCTTC	CASSLRQGNYGYTF
-	TRBV19	TRBJ2-3	14	-	TGTGCCAGTAGTCCAAGGACGGGGTCAGATACGCAGTATTTT	CASSPRTGSDTQYF
-	TRBV18	TRBJ2-7	13	-	TGTGCCAGCTCACCACGGTCCGGACCCGAGCAGTACTTC	CASSPRSGPEQYF
TRBD2	TRBV2	TRBJ2-3	14	-	TGTGCCAGCAAACTAGCGGGGGGGTCAGATACGCAGTATTTT	CASKLAGGSDTQYF
-	TRBV14	TRBJ1-1	16	-	TGTGCCAGCAGCCAAGATAGATTCCGGTCGAACACTGAAGCTTTCTTT	CASSQDRFRSNTEAFF
-	TRBV7-6	TRBJ1-3	15	few	TGTGCCAGCAGCCTGGACAGTATCTCTGGAAACACCATATATTTT	CASSLDSISGNTIYF
-	TRBV28	TRBJ1-6	15	-	TGTGCCAGCAGAGCGGACAACTCCTATAATTCACCCCTCCACTTT	CASRADNSYNSPLHF
TRBD1	TRBV5-1	TRBJ2-3	17	once	TGCGCCAGCAGCTCCCTGGTGGGGACAGGGTTGACAGATACGCAGTATTTT	CASSSLVGTGLTDTQYF
-	TRBV24-1	TRBJ2-1	16	-	TGTGCCACCAGTGAATCCAGATCCGACAGATACAATGAGCAGTTCTTC	CATSESRSDRYNEQFF
TRBD2	TRBV6-1	TRBJ2-2	14	-	TGTGCCAGCAGTTATAAGGGAGGGGCCGGGGAGCTGTTTTTT	CASSYKGGAGELFF
-	TRBV27	TRBJ2-4	15	-	TGTGCCAGCAGTTCTCCTTCAGGACTCAAAAACATTCAGTACTTC	CASSSPSGLKNIQYF
-	TRBV4-3	TRBJ1-2	13	-	TGCGCCAGCAGCCAGTTTCCAAACTATGGCTACACCTTC	CASSQFPNYGYTF
-	TRBV5-1	TRBJ2-2	14	few	TGCGCCAGCAGCTTGGACGGGGTTGTCGGGGAGCTGTTTTTT	CASSLDGVVGELFF
TRBD1	TRBV3-1/TRBV3-2	TRBJ1-1	17	-	TGTGCCAGCAGCCAAGATGGCCAGGGGGGCCTGAACACTGAAGCTTTCTTT	CASSQDGQGGLNTEAFF